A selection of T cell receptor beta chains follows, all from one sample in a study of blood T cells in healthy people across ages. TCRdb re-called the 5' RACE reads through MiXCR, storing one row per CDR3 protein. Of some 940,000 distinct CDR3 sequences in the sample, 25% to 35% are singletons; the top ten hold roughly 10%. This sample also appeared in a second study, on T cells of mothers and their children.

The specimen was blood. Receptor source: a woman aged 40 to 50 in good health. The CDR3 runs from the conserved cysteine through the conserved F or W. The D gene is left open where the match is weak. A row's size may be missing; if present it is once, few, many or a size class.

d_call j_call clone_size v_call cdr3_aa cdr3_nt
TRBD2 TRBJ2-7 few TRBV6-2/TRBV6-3 CASRRGTPVSQYF TGTGCCAGCAGGCGGGGGACCCCCGTGTCCCAGTACTTC
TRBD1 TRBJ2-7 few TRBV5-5 CASSLVYRGLITYEQYF TGTGCCAGCAGCTTGGTTTACAGGGGGCTTATTACCTACGAGCAGTACTTC
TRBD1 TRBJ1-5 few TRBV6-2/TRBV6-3 CASSRRQGPNQPQHF TGTGCCAGCAGCCGCCGACAGGGCCCGAATCAGCCCCAGCATTTT
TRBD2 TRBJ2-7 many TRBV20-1 CSARVGGSYEQYF TGCAGTGCTAGAGTCGGGGGGTCCTACGAGCAGTACTTC
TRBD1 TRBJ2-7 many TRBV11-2 CASSLDLRQGSNEQYF TGTGCCAGCAGCTTAGATCTGAGACAGGGTAGTAACGAGCAGTACTTC
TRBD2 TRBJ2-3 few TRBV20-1 CSANPGLASDTQYF TGCAGTGCGAACCCGGGACTAGCTTCAGATACGCAGTATTTT
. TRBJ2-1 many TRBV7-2 CASSSQGTYNEQFF TGTGCCAGCAGCTCGCAGGGAACCTACAATGAGCAGTTCTTC
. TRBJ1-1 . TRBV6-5 CASEGTATGAFF TGTGCCAGCGAGGGGACCGCCACCGGAGCTTTCTTT
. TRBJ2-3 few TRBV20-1 CSARGESDTQYF TGCAGTGCTAGAGGGGAGAGCGATACGCAGTATTTT
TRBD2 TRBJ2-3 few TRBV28 CASSSLPGLAGPLGDTQYF TGTGCCAGCAGTTCTCTACCGGGACTAGCGGGTCCTTTGGGAGATACGCAGTATTTT
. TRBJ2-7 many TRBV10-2 CASSETGRYEQYF TGCGCCAGCAGTGAGACTGGACGCTACGAGCAGTACTTC
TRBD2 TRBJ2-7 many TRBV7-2 CASSIGLARSQAEQYF TGTGCCAGCAGCATTGGACTAGCCAGGTCACAGGCCGAGCAGTACTTC
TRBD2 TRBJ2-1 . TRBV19 CASSIRGGSYNEQFF TGTGCCAGTAGTATCCGCGGGGGCTCCTACAATGAGCAGTTCTTC
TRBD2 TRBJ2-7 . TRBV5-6 CASILAGTSYEQYF TGTGCCAGCATCCTAGCGGGGACCTCCTACGAGCAGTACTTC
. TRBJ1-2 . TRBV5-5 CASNGPNYGYTF TGTGCCAGCAATGGGCCTAACTATGGCTACACCTTC
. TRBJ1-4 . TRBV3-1 CASSPSAWTSNEKLFF TGTGCCAGCAGCCCCTCCGCCTGGACGTCGAATGAAAAACTGTTTTTT
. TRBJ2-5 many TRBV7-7 CASSPTTASETQYF TGTGCTAGCAGCCCGACAACGGCGTCAGAGACCCAGTACTTC
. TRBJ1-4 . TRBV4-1 CASSQDKTGTLATSRWENEKLFF TGCGCCAGCAGCCAAGATAAGACCGGGACCTTAGCCACCTCAAGGTGGGAAAATGAAAAACTGTTTTTT
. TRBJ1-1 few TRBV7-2 CASRQDSLNTEAFF TGTGCCAGCAGACAAGACAGTCTGAATACTGAAGCTTTCTTT
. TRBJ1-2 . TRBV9 CASSVAGMGGGYTF TGTGCCAGCAGCGTAGCAGGGATGGGTGGCGGCTACACCTTC
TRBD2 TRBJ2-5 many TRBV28 CASSSTSGGPLQETQYF TGTGCCAGCAGTTCTACCAGCGGGGGGCCCCTTCAAGAGACCCAGTACTTC
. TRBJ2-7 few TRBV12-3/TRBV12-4 CASSGAVYEQYF TGTGCCAGCTCAGGTGCCGTCTACGAGCAGTACTTC
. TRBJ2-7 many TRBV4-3 CASSQDYTGIYEQYF TGCGCCAGCAGCCAAGATTACACCGGAATCTACGAGCAGTACTTC
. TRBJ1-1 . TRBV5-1 CASSRSDSMGEAFF TGCGCCAGCAGCCGTTCTGACAGCATGGGTGAAGCTTTCTTT
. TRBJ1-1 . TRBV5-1 CASSGTQGGLIAEAFF TGCGCCAGCAGCGGAACGCAGGGTGGGCTTATTGCCGAAGCTTTCTTT
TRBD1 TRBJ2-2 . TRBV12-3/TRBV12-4 CASSNRGTGELFF TGTGCCAGCAGCAACAGGGGCACCGGGGAGCTGTTTTTT
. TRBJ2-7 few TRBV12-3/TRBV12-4 CASRKDTSYEQYF TGTGCCAGCAGGAAGGACACCTCCTACGAGCAGTACTTC
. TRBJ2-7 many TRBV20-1 CSASRSDRAYEQYF TGCAGTGCTAGTCGATCGGACCGAGCCTACGAGCAGTACTTC
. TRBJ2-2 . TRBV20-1 CSARDGFGTNTGELFF TGCAGTGCTAGAGATGGTTTCGGTACCAACACCGGGGAGCTGTTTTTT
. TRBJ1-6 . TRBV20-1 CSARGQVALSSYNSPLHF TGCAGTGCTAGAGGGCAGGTCGCCTTGAGCTCCTATAATTCACCCCTCCACTTT
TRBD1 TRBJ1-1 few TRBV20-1 CSASHWTGNTEAFF TGCAGTGCTAGTCACTGGACAGGGAACACTGAAGCTTTCTTT
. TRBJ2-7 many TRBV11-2 CASSLFSDKRAYEQYF TGTGCCAGCAGCCTCTTTAGCGACAAAAGAGCCTACGAGCAGTACTTC
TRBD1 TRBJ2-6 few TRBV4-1 CASSQEGQGFSGANVLTF TGCGCCAGCAGTCAAGAGGGACAGGGATTTTCTGGGGCCAACGTCCTGACTTTC
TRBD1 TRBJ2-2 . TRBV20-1 CSARVQGQGAKGELFF TGCAGTGCTAGAGTTCAGGGACAGGGGGCTAAGGGGGAGCTGTTTTTT
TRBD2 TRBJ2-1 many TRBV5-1 CASSLGGTSGGAAYNEQFF TGCGCCAGCAGCTTGGGGGGGACTAGCGGGGGGGCGGCCTACAATGAGCAGTTCTTC
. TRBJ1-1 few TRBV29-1 CSVEGVREAFF TGCAGCGTTGAGGGGGTCCGCGAAGCTTTCTTT
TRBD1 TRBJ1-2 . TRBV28 CASRKVGTGYGYTF TGTGCCAGCAGGAAAGTAGGGACAGGCTATGGCTACACCTTC
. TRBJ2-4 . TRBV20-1 CSASTDEQYF TGCAGTGCTAGTACGGATGAGCAGTACTTC
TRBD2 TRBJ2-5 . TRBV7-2 CASSLGSGAGAETQYF TGTGCCAGCAGCTTAGGATCGGGAGCGGGAGCGGAGACCCAGTACTTC
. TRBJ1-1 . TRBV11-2 CASSSVRGRNTEAFF TGTGCCAGCAGCTCCGTTAGGGGTAGGAACACTGAAGCTTTCTTT
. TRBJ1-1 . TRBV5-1 CASREQGLPTEVFF TGCGCCAGCAGGGAACAGGGACTGCCGACTGAAGTTTTCTTT
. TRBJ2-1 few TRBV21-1 CASKPGLEPNEQFF TGTGCCAGCAAGCCGGGGCTGGAACCAAATGAGCAGTTCTTC
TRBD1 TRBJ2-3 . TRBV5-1 CASSDRLTGGADTQYF TGCGCCAGCAGCGACCGCCTGACAGGGGGAGCAGATACGCAGTATTTT
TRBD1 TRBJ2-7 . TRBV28 CASSSLDRGRSYEQYF TGTGCCAGCAGTTCTCTAGACAGGGGGCGTTCCTACGAGCAGTACTTC
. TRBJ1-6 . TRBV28 CAGSLYRDNSPLHF TGTGCCGGCAGTTTGTACAGGGATAATTCACCCCTCCACTTT
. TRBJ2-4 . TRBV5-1 CASSFPTGTQRPLAKNIQYF TGCGCCAGCAGCTTCCCAACCGGGACGCAAAGGCCGCTAGCCAAAAACATTCAGTACTTC
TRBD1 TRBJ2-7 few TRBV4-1 CASSQVPGTGVHEQYF TGCGCCAGCAGCCAAGTCCCTGGGACAGGGGTACACGAGCAGTACTTC
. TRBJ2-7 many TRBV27 CASSPNLDARGEQYF TGTGCCAGCAGTCCTAACCTGGACGCCCGAGGGGAGCAGTACTTC
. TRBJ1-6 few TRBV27 CATQGSSYNSPLHF TGTGCCACCCAAGGTAGCTCCTATAATTCACCCCTCCACTTT
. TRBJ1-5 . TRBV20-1 CSAREARQAGNQPQHF TGCAGTGCCCGAGAAGCAAGACAGGCCGGCAATCAGCCCCAGCATTTT
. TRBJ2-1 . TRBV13 CASSLGEGFEQFF TGTGCCAGCAGCTTAGGCGAGGGCTTTGAGCAGTTCTTC
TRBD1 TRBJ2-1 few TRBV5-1 CASSLVTGTVYNEQFF TGCGCCAGCAGCTTGGTTACCGGGACAGTTTACAATGAGCAGTTCTTC
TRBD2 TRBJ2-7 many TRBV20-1 CSARAGGINSYEQYF TGCAGTGCTAGAGCGGGGGGGATTAATTCCTACGAGCAGTACTTC
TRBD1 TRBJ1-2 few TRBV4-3 CASSQEGRQGASGYTF TGCGCCAGCAGCCAAGAAGGACGTCAGGGGGCGAGTGGCTACACCTTC